These 17 T cell receptor beta chains were all obtained from the same sample, sequenced in a study of post-analysis software for immune sequencing data. Study outcomes and limitations: There were five or six TRBV segments more frequent in patients than controls, and TRBV5-6, TRBV5-1 and TRBV20-1 were among them.

The antigens of these receptors remain unknown. TCR beta cDNA libraries had unique molecular identifiers. TCRdb processed the PCR reads anew with MiXCR; each CDR3 protein has one entry. There are some 500,000 distinct CDR3 sequences in the sample; 40% to 55% occur only once, and around an eighth lies in the top ten. The sequenced material came from blood. The receptors originated from a girl aged 10 to 17 with multiple sclerosis.

This clonotype turned up a few times. The chain links TRBV5-1 to TRBJ2-1; 11 bases fit TRBD2. There are 18 residues in the CDR3. Per germline, CDR1 SGHRS and CDR2 YFSETQ. Trimming removed 3 bases from V and 8 bases from J; junction bases left unmatched: 16. The CDR3 DNA follows: TGCGCCAGCAGCTCCCCCCCGGGACTAGCGGCCCGGGGCGATGAGCAGTTCTTC. Translation gives CASSSPPGLAARGDEQFF.

This clonotype was picked up many times. This chain links TRBV4-3 with TRBJ2-7; no definite D call. V was shortened by 0 bases and J by 2 bases, with 5 bases between the two germline ends. The CDR3 sequence is 13 residues long. Per germline, CDR1 LGHNA and CDR2 YSLEER. The CDR3 DNA sequence: TGCGCCAGCAGCCAAGATCCTCCCTACGAGCAGTACTTC. Protein sequence: CASSQDPPYEQYF.

CDR3 loop: CASSYSIQGGDTQYF. Written as DNA, the CDR3 is TGTGCCAGCAGTTACTCGATACAGGGCGGGGATACGCAGTATTTT. The chain carries TRBV6-5 and TRBJ2-3; maybe TRBD1 (6 bases). V lost 0 bases and J lost 6, with 13 bases in between. This CDR3 has 15 residues. Germline V CDR1 and CDR2: MNHEY, SVGAGI.

V and J are TRBV20-1 and TRBJ2-1, with D possibly being TRBD1 (6 bases). The CDR3 is 16 residues long. The V gene lost 5 bases and the J gene lost 0 bases, with 17 bases spanning the gap. The germline V gene has CDR1 DFQATT and CDR2 SNEGSKA (reference sequence). DNA for the CDR3: TGCAGTGCTGCACGGCTAGGGGGAGACTCCTACAATGAGCAGTTCTTC. Translated: CSAARLGGDSYNEQFF.

This chain joins TRBV5-5 and TRBJ2-3; D gene uncertain. V lost 0 bases to trimming and J lost 2 bases, with 13 bases between them. The CDR3 length is 16 residues. Germline assignment: CDR1 SGHKS and CDR2 YYEKEE (reference sequence). The CDR3 here is CASSLGVVGFTDTQYF. The CDR3 DNA reads TGTGCCAGCAGCTTGGGGGTAGTAGGGTTCACAGATACGCAGTATTTT.

The chain joins TRBV5-1 to TRBJ2-7; D is possibly TRBD2 (5 bases). The ends were cut back, 4 bases at V and 3 bases at J, with 20 bases in the middle. This CDR3 is built from 16 residues. Per germline, CDR1 SGHRS and CDR2 YFSETQ. CDR3 loop: CASSPGRRNFDYEQYF. The CDR3 bases are TGCGCCAGCAGCCCCGGGCGGAGGAATTTTGACTACGAGCAGTACTTC.

The chain combines TRBV7-8 with TRBJ2-5, with 11 bases that match TRBD2. The CDR3 has 18 residues. The germline CDR1 and CDR2 sequences are SGHVS and FQNEAQ. The trim removed 7 bases at V and 4 bases at J, leaving 17 bases unmatched. Here the CDR3 DNA reads TGTGCCAGCACCAATCCTAGCGGGAGGTTACCGACCCCAGAGACCCAGTACTTC. Its translation: CASTNPSGRLPTPETQYF.

This clonotype was observed a few times. V usage is TRBV5-1 and J usage is TRBJ1-6, with 9 bases lining up with TRBD1. Trimming removed 4 bases from V and 10 bases from J; junction bases left unmatched: 6. Germline CDR1 and CDR2: SGHRS and YFSETQ. This CDR3 has 14 residues. The CDR3 DNA sequence: TGCGCCAGCAGCCCGGACAGGGGAAACTCACCCCTCCACTTT. Its protein product is CASSPDRGNSPLHF.

This clonotype was counted between two and nine times. The chain has TRBV4-3 and TRBJ1-1, with D uncertain. The ends were cut back, 1 base at V and 7 bases at J, with 13 bases in the middle. The germline V gene encodes CDR1 LGHNA and CDR2 YSLEER. This CDR3 comprises 14 residues. The CDR3 is CASSQVGAGYEAFF. The CDR3 coding sequence is TGCGCCAGCAGCCAAGTGGGAGCGGGGTATGAAGCTTTCTTT.

Many counts were recorded for this clonotype. V gene TRBV28 combines with J gene TRBJ2-4; the match to TRBD2 covers 7 bases. The V segment lost 6 bases and the J segment 2 bases; nucleotides outside the gene matches: 10. Germline CDR1 is MDHEN and CDR2 is SYDVKM. The CDR3 has 16 residues. CDR3 in DNA: TGTGCCAGCAGCCCAGCGGGGAAAGAATCCAAAAACATTCAGTACTTC. As protein: CASSPAGKESKNIQYF.

This clonotype appeared a few times. The chain carries TRBV29-1 and TRBJ2-3; no definite D call. Trimming shortened V by 6 bases and J by 0 bases, and 7 bases separated the two germline ends. The germline gives CDR1 SQVTM, CDR2 ANQGSEA. The CDR3 covers 12 residues. The CDR3: CSVEDSTDTQYF. CDR3 coding DNA: TGCAGCGTAGAGGACAGCACAGATACGCAGTATTTT.

The chain uses TRBV6-6 and TRBJ2-4; possibly TRBD1 for D (5 bases). TRBJ2-7 explains the end of the DNA better; the J call may be wrong. Germline V gene data show CDR1 as MNHNY and CDR2 as SVGAGI (reference sequence). This CDR3 is built from 14 residues. CDR3 residues: CASSYLGQTNEQYF. The CDR3 DNA reads TGTGCCAGCAGTTACTTGGGGCAGACCAACGAGCAGTACTTC.

This clonotype turned up a few times. The genes are TRBV28 and TRBJ2-7; possible D gene TRBD2, 5 bases. Looked up from germline, CDR1 is MDHEN and CDR2 is SYDVKM. The CDR3 is made up of 14 amino acids. The V end lost 2 bases, the J end lost 2 bases, and 10 bases lay between the germline ends. CDR3 nucleotide sequence: TGTGCCAGCAGTTTAGCGGGCCATCCCTACGAGCAGTACTTC. Residues: CASSLAGHPYEQYF.

This clonotype was counted many times. The V gene is TRBV5-1, the J gene TRBJ2-3; 9 bases align to TRBD2. This CDR3 comprises 14 residues. CDR1 and CDR2 (germline): SGHRS, YFSETQ. After removal of 4 bases from V and 5 bases from J, the junction contained 5 bases not matched to a gene. CDR3 DNA sequence: TGCGCCAGCAGCGCGGGACTAGCACAAGATACGCAGTATTTT. Translated, it gives CASSAGLAQDTQYF.

V gene TRBV20-1 combines with J gene TRBJ2-1; 11 nucleotides agree with TRBD2. V trimming: 5 bases; J trimming: 4 bases; junction bases outside the gene matches: 10. CDR3 length: 16 residues. Germline assignment: CDR1 DFQATT and CDR2 SNEGSKA (reference sequence). CDR3 loop: CSAGTVSGRGYNEQFF. In DNA, the CDR3 is TGCAGTGCTGGGACAGTTAGCGGGAGGGGATACAATGAGCAGTTCTTC.

V usage is TRBV4-3 and J usage is TRBJ2-3; possible D gene TRBD2, 6 bases. Deletions cut 0 bases from V and 6 bases from J, with 16 bases between. Germline CDR1 reads LGHNA; CDR2 reads YSLEER. The CDR3 contains 16 residues. CDR3 loop: CASSQDVGGPGDTQYF. The CDR3 region has the DNA TGCGCCAGCAGCCAAGATGTCGGAGGGCCAGGGGATACGCAGTATTTT.

The rearrangement uses TRBV20-1 and TRBJ2-5; tentative D call: TRBD2 (6 bases). The tail of the sequence fits TRBJ2-7 better, so the J call may be wrong. CDR1 DFQATT and CDR2 SNEGSKA come from the germline V gene (reference sequence). CDR3 length: 14 residues. The CDR3 here is CSASSRETTYEQYF. For the CDR3, the DNA is TGCAGTGCTAGTAGTCGGGAGACGACTTACGAGCAGTACTTC.